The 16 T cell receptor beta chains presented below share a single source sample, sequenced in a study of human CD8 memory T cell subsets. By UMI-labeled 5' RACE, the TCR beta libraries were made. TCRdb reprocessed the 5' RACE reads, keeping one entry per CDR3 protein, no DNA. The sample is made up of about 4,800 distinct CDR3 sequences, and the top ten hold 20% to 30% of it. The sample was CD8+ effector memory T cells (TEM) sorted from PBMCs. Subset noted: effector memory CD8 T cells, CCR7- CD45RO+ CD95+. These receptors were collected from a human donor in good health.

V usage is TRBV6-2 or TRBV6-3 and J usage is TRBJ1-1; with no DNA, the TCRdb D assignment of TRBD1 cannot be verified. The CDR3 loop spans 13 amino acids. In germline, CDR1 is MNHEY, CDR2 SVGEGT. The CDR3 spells CASVDRATTEAFF.

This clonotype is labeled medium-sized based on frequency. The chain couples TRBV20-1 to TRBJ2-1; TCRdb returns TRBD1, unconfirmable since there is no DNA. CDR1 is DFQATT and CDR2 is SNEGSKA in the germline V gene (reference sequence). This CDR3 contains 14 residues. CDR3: CSASGGSSYNEQFF.

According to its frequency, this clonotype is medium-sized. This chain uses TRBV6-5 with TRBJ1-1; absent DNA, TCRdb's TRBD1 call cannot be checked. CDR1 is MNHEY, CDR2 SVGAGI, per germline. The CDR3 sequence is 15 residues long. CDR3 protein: CASGSGTGGVTEAFF.

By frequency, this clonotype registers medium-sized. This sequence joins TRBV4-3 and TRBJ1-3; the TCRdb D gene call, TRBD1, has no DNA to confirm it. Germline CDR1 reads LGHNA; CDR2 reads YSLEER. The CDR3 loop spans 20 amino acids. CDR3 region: CASSQAADRGRRFGGNTIYF.

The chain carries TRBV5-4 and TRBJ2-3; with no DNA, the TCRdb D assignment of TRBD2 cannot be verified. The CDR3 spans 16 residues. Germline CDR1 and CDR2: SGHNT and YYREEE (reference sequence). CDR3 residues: CASSLWTSGSGDTQYF.

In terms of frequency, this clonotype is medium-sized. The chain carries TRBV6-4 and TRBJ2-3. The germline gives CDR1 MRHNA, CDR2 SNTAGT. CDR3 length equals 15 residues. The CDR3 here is CASSDRADGTDTQYF.

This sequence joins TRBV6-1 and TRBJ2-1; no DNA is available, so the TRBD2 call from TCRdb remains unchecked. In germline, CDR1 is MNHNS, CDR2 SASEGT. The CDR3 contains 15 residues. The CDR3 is CASSERASGSNEQFF.

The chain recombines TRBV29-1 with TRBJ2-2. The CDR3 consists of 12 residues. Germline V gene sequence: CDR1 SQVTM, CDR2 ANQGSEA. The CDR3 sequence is CSVEKSSGELFF.

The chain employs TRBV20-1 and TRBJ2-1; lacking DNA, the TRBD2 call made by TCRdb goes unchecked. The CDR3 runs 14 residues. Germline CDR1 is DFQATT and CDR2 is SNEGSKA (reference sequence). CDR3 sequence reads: CSAPGLADYNEQFF.

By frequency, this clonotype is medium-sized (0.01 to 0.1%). The chain's CDR3 is CASSLAGDHEQYF. The rearrangement joins TRBV7-9 to TRBJ2-7; TCRdb indicates TRBD1, and absent DNA this call remains unverified. Germline lookup yields CDR1 SEHNR and CDR2 FQNEAQ (reference sequence). The CDR3 is 13 residues long.

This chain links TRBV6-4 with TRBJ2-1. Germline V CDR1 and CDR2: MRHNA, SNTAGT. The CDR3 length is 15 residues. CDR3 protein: CASSDSRNSYNEQFF.

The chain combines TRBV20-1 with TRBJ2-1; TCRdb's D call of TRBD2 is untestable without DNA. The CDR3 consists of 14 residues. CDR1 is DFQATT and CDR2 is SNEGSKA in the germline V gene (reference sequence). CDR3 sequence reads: CSARGLAGYNEQFF.

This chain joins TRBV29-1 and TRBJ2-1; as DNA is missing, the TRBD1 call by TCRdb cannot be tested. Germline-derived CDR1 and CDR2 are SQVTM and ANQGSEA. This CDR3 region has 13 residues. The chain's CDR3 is CSAGQGAHNEQFF.

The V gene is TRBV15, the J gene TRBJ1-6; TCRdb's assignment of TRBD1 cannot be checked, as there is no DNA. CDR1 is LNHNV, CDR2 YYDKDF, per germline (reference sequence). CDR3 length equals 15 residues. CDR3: CATRSGTGDNSPLHF.

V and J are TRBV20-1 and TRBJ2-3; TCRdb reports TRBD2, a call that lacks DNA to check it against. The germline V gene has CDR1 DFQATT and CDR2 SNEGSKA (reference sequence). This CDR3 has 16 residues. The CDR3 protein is CSARDWLAGGSDTQYF.

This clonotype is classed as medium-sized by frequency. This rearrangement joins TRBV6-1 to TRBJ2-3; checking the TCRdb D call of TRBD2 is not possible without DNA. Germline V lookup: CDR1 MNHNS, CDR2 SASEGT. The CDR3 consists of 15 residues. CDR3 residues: CASSEALAGADTQYF.